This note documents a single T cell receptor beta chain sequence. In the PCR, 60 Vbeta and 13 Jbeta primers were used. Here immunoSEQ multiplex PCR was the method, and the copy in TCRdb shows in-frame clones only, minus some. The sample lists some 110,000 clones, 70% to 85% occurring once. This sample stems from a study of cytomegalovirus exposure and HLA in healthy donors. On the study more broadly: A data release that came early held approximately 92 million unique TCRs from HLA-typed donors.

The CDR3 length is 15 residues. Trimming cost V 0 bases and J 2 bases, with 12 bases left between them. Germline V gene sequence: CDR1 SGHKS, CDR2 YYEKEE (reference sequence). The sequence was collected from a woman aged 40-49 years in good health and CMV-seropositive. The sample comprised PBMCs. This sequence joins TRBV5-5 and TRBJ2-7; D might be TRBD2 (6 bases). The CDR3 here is CASSLERGDTYEQYF. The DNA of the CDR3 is TGTGCCAGCAGCTTGGAACGCGGGGATACCTACGAGCAGTACTTC.